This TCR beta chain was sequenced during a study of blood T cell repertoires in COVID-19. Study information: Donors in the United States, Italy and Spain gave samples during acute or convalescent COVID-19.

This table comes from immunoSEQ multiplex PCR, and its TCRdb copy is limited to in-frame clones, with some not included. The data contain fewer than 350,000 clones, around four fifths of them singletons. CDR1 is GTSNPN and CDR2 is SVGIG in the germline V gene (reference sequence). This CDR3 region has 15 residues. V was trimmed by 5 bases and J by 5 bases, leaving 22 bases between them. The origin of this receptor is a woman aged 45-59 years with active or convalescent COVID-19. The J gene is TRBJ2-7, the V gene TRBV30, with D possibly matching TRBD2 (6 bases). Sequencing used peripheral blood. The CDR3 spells CAWGLGGWRVNEQYF. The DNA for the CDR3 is TGTGCCTGGGGCCTTGGGGGGTGGCGCGTAAACGAGCAGTACTTC. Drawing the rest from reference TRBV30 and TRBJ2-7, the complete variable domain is SQTIHQWPATLVQPVGSPLSLECTVEGTSNPNLYWYRQAAGRGLQLLFYSVGIGQISSEVPQNLSASRPQDRQFILSSKKLLLSDSGFYLCAWGLGGWRVNEQYFGPGTRLTVT.